This T cell receptor beta chain was sequenced in a study of shared clonotypes between healthy human individuals. Study observations and caveats: As a rule, naive subsets had a larger estimated richness than memory subsets.

In regard to this clone: Its antigen remains unidentified.

The input for sorted-subset replicate PCRs was around 200 ng DNA, tens of thousands of T cell genomes. Clones were read by immunoSEQ multiplex PCR, and TCRdb kept only the in-frame ones, dropping some. The data hold a few million clones, with 80% to 95% observed a single time. CDR3 size: 18 residues. Germline values: CDR1 LNHDA, CDR2 SQIVND (reference sequence). Unmatched junction bases numbered 7, after V lost 0 bases and J lost 7 bases. This clonotype was sampled from a man younger than 35 in good health. Some clones in this sample may be carry-over from other donors' samples. The sample comprised naive CD4+ T cells from PBMCs. The subset: CD45RA+ positively selected. The chain recombines TRBV19 with TRBJ2-2; 14 bases match TRBD2. CDR3 nucleotide sequence: TGTGCCAGTAGTATAGAGGTGACTAGCGGGAGGGCCAACGGGGAGCTGTTTTTT. Encoded protein: CASSIEVTSGRANGELFF.